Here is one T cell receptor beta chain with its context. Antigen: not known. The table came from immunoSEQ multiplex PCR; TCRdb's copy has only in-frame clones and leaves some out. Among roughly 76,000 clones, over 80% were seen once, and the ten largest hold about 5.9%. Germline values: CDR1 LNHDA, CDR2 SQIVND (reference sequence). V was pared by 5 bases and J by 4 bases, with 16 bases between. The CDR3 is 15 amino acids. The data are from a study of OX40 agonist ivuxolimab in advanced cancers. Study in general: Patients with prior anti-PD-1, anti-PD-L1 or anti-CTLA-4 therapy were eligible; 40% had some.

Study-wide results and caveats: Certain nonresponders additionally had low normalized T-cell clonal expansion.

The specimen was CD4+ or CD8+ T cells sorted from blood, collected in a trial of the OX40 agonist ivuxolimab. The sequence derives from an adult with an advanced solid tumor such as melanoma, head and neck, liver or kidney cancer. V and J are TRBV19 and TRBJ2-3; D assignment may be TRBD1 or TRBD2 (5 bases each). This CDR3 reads CASSLGLGTSDTQYF. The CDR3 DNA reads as TGTGCCAGTAGTTTAGGCTTAGGGACCTCAGATACGCAGTATTTT.